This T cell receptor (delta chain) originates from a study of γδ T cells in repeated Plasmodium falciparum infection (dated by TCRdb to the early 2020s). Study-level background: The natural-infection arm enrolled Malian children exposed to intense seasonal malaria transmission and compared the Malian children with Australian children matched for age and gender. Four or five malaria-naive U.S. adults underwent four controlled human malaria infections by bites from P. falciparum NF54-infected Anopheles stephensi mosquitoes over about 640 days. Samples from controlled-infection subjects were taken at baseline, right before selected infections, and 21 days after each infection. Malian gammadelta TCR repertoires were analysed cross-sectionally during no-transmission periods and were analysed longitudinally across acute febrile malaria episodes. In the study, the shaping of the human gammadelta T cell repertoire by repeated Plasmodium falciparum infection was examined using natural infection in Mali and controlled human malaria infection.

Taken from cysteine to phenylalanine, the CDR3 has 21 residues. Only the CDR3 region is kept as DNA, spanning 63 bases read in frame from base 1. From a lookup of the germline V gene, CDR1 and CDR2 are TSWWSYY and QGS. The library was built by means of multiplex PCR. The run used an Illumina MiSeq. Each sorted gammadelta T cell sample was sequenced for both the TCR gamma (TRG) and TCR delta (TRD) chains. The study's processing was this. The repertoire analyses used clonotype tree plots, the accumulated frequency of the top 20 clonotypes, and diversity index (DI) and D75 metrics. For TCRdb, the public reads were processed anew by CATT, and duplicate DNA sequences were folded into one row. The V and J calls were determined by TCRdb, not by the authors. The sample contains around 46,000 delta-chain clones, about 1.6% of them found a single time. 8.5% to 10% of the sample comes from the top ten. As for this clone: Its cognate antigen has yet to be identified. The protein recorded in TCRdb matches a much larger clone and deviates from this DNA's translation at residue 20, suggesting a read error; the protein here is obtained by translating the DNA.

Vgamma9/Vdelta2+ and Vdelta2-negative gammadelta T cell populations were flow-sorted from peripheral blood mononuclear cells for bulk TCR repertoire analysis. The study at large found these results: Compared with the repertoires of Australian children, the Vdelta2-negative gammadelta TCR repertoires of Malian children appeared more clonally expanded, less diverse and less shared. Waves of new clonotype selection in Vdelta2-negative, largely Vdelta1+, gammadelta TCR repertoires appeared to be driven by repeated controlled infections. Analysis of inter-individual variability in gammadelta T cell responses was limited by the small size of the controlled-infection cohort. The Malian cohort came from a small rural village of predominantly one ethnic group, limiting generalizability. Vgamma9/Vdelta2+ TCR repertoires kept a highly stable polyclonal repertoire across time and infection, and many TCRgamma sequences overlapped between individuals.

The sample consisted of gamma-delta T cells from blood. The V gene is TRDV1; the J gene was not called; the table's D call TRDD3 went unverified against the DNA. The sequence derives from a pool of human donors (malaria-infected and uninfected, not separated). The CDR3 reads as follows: CALGEPRLFLGGYPRRTKLTF. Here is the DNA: TGTGCTCTTGGGGAGCCCCGGCTCTTCCTAGGGGGCTATCCCAGACGTACTAAACTCACCTTT.